This T cell receptor (beta chain) was recovered during a study of T cell repertoires in cytomegalovirus infection. Study-level information: Well-studied HLA-B-restricted CMV epitopes were used in the study alongside recently identified HLA-C-restricted ones.

General observations from the study: The ex vivo response showed dominance by HLA-C-restricted CMV-specific TCR beta clonotypes. Totalled public TCR beta family frequency picked out people who carried CMV plus the relevant HLA.

The germline V gene has CDR1 SGHTA and CDR2 FQGNSA. The CDR3 loop spans 11 amino acids. V was shortened by 5 bases and J by 4 bases, with 3 bases between the two germline ends. Using its own MiXCR run on the reads, TCRdb lists one record per CDR3 protein. The table shows fewer than 85,000 distinct CDR3 sequences, with about 44% occurring only once. About this clonotype: Its matching antigen is unknown.

The receptor was derived from a human donor in good health (CMV status not recorded). Some clones in this sample may be carry-over from other donors' samples. The sample in question was CD8+ T cells from cultured PBMCs, obtained from culture after CMV antigen stimulation. This chain links TRBV7-2 with TRBJ2-1; D gene uncertain. The DNA for the CDR3 is TGTGCCAGCAGCCGTTACAATGAGCAGTTCTTC. It encodes CASSRYNEQFF.